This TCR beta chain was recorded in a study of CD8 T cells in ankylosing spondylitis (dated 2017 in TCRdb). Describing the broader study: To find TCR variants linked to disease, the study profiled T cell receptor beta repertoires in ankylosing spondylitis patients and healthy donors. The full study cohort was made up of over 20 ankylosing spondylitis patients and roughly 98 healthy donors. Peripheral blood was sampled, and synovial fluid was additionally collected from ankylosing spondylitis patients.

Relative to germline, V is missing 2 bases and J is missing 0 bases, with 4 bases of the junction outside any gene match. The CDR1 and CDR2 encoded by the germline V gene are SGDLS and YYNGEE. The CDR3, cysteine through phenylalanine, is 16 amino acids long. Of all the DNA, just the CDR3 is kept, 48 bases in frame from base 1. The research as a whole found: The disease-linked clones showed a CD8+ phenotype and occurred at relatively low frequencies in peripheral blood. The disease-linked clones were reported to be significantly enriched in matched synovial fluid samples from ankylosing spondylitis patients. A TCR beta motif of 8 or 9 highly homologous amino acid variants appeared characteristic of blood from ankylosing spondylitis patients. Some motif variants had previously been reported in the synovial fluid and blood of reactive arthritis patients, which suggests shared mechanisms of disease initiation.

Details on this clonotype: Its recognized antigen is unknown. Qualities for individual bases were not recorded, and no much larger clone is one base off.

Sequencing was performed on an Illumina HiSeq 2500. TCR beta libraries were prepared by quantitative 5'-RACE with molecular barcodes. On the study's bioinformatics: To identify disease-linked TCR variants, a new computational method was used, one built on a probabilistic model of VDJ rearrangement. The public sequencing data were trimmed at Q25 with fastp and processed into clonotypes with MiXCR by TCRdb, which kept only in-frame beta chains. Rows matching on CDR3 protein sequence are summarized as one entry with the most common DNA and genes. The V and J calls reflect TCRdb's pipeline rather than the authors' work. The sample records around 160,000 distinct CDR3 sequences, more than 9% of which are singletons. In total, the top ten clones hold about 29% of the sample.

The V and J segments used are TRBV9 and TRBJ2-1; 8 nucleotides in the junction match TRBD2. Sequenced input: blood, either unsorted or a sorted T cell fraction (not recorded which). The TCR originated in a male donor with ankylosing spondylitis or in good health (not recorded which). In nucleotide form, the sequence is TGTGCCAGCAGCGTGGGCGGGGGGCTCTCCTACAATGAGCAGTTCTTC. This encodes CASSVGGGLSYNEQFF.